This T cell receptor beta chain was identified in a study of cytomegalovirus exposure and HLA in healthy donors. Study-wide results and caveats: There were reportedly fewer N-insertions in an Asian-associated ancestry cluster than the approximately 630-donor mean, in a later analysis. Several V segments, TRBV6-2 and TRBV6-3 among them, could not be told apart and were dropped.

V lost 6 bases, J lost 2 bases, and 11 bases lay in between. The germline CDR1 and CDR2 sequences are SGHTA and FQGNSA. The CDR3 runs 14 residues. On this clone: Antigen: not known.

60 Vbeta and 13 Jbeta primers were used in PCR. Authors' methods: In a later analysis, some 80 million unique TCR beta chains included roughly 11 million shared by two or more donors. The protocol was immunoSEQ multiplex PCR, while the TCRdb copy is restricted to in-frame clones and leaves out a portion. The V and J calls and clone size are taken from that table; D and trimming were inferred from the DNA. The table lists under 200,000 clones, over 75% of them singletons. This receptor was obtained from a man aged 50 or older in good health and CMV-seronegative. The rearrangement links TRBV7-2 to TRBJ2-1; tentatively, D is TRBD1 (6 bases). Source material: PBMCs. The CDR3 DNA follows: TGTGCCAGCAGTTATGGGGGCACCTACAATGAGCAGTTCTTC. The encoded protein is CASSYGGTYNEQFF.